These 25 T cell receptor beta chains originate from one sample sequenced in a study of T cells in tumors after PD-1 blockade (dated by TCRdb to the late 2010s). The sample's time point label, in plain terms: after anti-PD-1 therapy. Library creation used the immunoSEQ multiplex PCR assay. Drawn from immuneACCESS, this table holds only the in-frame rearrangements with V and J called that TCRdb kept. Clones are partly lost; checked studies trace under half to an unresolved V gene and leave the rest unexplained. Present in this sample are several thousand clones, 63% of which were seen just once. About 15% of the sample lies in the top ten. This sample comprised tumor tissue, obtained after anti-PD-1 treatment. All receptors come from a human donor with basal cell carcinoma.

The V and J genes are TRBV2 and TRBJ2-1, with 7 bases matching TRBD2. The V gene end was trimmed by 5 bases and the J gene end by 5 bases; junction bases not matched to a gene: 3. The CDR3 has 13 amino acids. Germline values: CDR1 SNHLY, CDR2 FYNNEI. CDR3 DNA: TGTGCCAGCAGTCCCCTAGCGGACAATGAGCAGTTCTTC. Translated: CASSPLADNEQFF.

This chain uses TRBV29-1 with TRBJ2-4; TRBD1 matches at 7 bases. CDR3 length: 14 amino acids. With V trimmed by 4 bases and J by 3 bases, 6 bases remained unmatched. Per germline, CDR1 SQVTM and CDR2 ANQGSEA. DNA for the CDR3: TGCAGCGTTGCCCCAGGACAGGTCAAAAACATTCAGTACTTC. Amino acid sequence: CSVAPGQVKNIQYF.

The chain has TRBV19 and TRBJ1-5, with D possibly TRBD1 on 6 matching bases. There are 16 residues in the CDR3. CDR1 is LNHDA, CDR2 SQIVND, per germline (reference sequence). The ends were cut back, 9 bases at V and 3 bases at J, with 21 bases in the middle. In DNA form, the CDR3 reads TGTGCCAGGGGAAGTCAGGGGAGTTGGCTCAATCAGCCCCAGCATTTT. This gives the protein CARGSQGSWLNQPQHF.

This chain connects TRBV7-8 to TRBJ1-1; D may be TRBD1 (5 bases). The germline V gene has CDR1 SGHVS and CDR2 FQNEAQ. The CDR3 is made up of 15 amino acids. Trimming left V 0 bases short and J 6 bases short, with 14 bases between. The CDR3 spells CASSLAGAGGAEAFF. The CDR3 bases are TGTGCCAGCAGCTTAGCAGGGGCCGGTGGGGCTGAAGCTTTCTTT. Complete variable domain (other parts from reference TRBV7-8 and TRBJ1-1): GAGVSQSPRYKVAKRGQDVALRCDPISGHVSLFWYQQALGQGPEFLTYFQNEAQLDKSGLPSDRFFAERPEGSVSTLKIQRTQQEDSAVYLCASSLAGAGGAEAFFGQGTRLTVV.

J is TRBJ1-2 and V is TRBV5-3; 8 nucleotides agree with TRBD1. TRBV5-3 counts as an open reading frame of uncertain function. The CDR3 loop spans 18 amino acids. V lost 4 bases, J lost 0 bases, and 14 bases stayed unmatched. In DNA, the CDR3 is TGTGCCAGAAGCGAAATTGGACAGGGCTATAGGGCTAACTATGGCTACACCTTC. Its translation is CARSEIGQGYRANYGYTF.

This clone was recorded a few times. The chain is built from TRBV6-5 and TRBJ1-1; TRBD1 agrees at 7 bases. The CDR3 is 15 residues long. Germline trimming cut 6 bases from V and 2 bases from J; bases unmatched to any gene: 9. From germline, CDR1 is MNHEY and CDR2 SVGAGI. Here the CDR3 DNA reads TGTGCCAGCAGGCAACCCGGGACAGCTAACACTGAAGCTTTCTTT. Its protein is CASRQPGTANTEAFF.

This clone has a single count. The CDR3 coding sequence is TGTGCCAGCAGCTTGGTATCGGGATCTAGCACAGATACGCAGTATTTT. It translates to CASSLVSGSSTDTQYF. This rearrangement joins TRBV5-6 to TRBJ2-3; tentative D call: TRBD2 (5 bases). Germline-derived CDR1 and CDR2 are SGHDT and YYEEEE. Trimming cost V 0 bases and J 0 bases, with 11 bases left between them. CDR3 length equals 16 residues.

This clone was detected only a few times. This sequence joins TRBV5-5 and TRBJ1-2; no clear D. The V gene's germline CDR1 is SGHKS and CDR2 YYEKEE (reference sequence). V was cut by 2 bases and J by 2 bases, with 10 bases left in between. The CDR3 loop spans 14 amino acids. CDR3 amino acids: CASSLEVTNYGYTF. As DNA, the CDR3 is TGTGCCAGCAGCTTAGAGGTTACGAACTATGGCTACACCTTC.

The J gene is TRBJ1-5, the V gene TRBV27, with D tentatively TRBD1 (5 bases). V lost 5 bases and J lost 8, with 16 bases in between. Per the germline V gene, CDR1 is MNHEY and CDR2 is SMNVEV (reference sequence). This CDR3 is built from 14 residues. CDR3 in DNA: TGTGCCAGCAGTAACGGTGGGCCGGGGGAGCCCCAGCATTTT. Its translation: CASSNGGPGEPQHF.

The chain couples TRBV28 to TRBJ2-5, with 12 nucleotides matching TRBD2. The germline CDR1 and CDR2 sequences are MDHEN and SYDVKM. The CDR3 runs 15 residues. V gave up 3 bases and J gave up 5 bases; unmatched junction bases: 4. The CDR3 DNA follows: TGTGCCAGCAGTTTCCTAGCGGGAGGGGAGGAGACCCAGTACTTC. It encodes CASSFLAGGEETQYF.

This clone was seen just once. In DNA form, the CDR3 reads TGTGCCAGCAGAGGGGACCTCTCACCCCTCCACTTT. Protein product: CASRGDLSPLHF. The rearrangement uses TRBV2 and TRBJ1-6; TRBD1 is a possible D gene (5 bases). Trimming cost V 6 bases and J 10 bases, with 10 bases left between them. The germline V gene has CDR1 SNHLY and CDR2 FYNNEI. The CDR3 loop spans 12 amino acids.

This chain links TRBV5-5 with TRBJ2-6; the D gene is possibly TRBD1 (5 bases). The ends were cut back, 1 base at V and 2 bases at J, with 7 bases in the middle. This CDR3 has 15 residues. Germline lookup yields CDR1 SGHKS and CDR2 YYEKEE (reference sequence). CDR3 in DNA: TGTGCCAGCAGCTTGAGGGGTGCTGGGGCCAACGTCCTGACTTTC. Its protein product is CASSLRGAGANVLTF.

CDR3 amino acids: CASSFQGPNSPLHF. The CDR3 DNA follows: TGTGCCAGCAGCTTCCAGGGTCCAAATTCACCCCTCCACTTT. The chain links TRBV7-2 to TRBJ1-6; TRBD1 is a possible D gene (5 bases). Trimming took off 3 bases at V and 7 bases at J, with 10 bases between the two ends. Germline CDR1 is SGHTA and CDR2 is FQGNSA. CDR3 size: 14 residues.

The CDR3: CASSESEGYNEQFF. CDR3 sequence (DNA): TGTGCCAGCAGTGAAAGTGAGGGCTACAATGAGCAGTTCTTC. V and J are TRBV6-1 and TRBJ2-1; TRBD2 is a possible D gene (5 bases). In germline, CDR1 is MNHNS, CDR2 SASEGT. This CDR3 comprises 14 residues. Trimming cost V 2 bases and J 3 bases, with 8 bases left between them.

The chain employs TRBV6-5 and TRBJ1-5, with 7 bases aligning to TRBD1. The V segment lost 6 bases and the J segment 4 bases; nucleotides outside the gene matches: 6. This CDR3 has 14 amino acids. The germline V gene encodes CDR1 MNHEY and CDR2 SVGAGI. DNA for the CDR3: TGTGCCAGCAGGCAGACAGGGAGAAATCAGCCCCAGCATTTT. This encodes CASRQTGRNQPQHF.

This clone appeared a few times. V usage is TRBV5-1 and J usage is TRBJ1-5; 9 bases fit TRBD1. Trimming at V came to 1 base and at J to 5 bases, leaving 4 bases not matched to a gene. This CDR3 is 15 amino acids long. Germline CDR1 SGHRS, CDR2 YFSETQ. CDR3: CASSLRTGEDQPQHF. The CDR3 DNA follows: TGCGCCAGCAGCTTGAGGACAGGGGAGGATCAGCCCCAGCATTTT.

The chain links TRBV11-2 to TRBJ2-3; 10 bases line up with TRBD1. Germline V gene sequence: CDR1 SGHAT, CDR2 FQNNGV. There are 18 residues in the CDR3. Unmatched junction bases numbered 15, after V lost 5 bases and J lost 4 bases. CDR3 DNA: TGTGCCAGCAGCCATATCCCCCTGGGACAGGGGCCAGCAGATACGCAGTATTTT. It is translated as CASSHIPLGQGPADTQYF.

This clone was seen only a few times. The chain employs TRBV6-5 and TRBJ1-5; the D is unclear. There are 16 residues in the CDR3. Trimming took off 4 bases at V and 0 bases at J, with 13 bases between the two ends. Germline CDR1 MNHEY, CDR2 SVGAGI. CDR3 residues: CASSSTLPHSNQPQHF. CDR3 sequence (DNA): TGTGCCAGCAGTTCAACTTTACCCCATAGCAATCAGCCCCAGCATTTT.

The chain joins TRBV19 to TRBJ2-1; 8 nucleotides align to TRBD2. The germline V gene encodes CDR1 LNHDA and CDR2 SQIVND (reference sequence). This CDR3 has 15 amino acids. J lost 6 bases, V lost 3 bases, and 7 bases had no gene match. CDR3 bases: TGTGCCAGTAGTATTCTCGGGGGGGAGGGCAATGAGCAGTTCTTC. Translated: CASSILGGEGNEQFF.

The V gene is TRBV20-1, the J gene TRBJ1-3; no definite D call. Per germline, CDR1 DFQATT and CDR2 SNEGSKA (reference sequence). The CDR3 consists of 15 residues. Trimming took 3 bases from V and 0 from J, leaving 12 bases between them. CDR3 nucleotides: TGCAGTGCTAGTTTACCCAGAGGCTCTGGAAACACCATATATTTT. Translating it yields CSASLPRGSGNTIYF.

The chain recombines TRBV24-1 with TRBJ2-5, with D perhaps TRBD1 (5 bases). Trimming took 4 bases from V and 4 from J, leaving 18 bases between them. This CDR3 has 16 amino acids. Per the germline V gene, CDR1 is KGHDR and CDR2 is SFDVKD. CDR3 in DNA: TGTGCCACCAGTGACTCCGCCCCAGGGCTGGGAGAGACCCAGTACTTC. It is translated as CATSDSAPGLGETQYF.

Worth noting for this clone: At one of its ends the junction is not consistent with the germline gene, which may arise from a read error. DNA of the CDR3: TGTGCCACCAGCAAGTCCAGAGCCTTTATCAGCGCTTTCTTT. As protein: CATSKSRAFISAFF. The chain couples TRBV13 to TRBJ1-1; unclear D gene. Germline V gene lookup returns CDR1 PRHDT and CDR2 FYEKMQ (reference sequence). This CDR3 has 14 residues.

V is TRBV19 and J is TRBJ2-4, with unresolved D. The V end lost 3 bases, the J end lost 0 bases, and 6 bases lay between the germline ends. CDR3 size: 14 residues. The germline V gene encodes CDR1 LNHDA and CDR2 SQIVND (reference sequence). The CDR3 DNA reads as TGTGCCAGTAGTATGTTGGCAGCCAAAAACATTCAGTACTTC. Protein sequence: CASSMLAAKNIQYF.

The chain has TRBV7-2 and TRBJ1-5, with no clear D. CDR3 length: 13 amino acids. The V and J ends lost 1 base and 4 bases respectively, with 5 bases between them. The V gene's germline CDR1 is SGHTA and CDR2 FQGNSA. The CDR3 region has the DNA TGTGCCAGCAGCTTAGTACAGAATCAGCCCCAGCATTTT. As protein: CASSLVQNQPQHF.

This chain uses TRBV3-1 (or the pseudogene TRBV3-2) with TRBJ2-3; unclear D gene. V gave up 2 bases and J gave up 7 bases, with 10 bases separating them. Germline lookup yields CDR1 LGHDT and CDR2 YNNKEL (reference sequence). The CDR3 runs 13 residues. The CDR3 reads CASSQTPTHTQYF. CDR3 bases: TGTGCCAGCAGCCAAACCCCTACCCATACGCAGTATTTT.